This TCR beta chain was sequenced for a study of shared clonotypes between healthy human individuals. The CDR3 length is 14 residues. The V gene's germline CDR1 is SGHNT and CDR2 YYREEE (reference sequence). V was pared by 4 bases and J by 4 bases, with 3 bases of the junction left unmatched. Using immunoSEQ multiplex PCR, the repertoire was profiled, and TCRdb retains in-frame clones only, with some absent. The sample holds around 2,000,000 clones; approximately 94% are singletons and the top ten take 1.2%. Terminally differentiated effector memory CD45RA+ cells were excluded by CCR7 positive selection of CD45RO-negative cells.

The chain recombines TRBV5-4 with TRBJ2-3; 10 bases map to TRBD2. Sequencing was done on a sample of naive CD8+ T cells sorted from blood. This sequence was found in a man younger than 35 in good health. The CDR3 nucleotides read TGTGCCAGCAGCGAACTAGCGGGGTCAGATACGCAGTATTTT. This gives the protein CASSELAGSDTQYF.